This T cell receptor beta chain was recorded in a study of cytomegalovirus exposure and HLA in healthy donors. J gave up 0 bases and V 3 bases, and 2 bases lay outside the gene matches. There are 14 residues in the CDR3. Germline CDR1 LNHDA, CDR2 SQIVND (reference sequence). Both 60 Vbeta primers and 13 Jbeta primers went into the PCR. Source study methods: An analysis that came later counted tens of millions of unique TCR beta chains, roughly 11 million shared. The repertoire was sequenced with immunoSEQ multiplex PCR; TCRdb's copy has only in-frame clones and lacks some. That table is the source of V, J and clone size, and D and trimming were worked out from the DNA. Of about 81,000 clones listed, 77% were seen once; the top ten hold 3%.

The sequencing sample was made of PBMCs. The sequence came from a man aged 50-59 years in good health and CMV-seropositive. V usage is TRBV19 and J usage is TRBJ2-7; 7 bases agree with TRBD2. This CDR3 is CASSMGGSSYEQYF. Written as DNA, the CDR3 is TGTGCCAGTAGTATGGGGGGGAGCTCCTACGAGCAGTACTTC.